These 7 T cell receptor beta chains originate from one sample sequenced in a study of preoperative IRX-2 immunotherapy in early breast cancer. The method was immunoSEQ multiplex PCR; TCRdb's version includes in-frame clones alone and lacks a portion of them. Found here are about 5,300 clones, about 76% of them singletons; the top ten hold more than 14%. The sample's treatment: preoperative locoregional IRX-2 cytokine immunotherapy. The input for sequencing was tumor tissue, taken before IRX-2 immunotherapy. The receptors were sampled from a human donor with breast cancer.

The gene calls are TRBV19 and TRBJ1-2; 7 bases align to TRBD1. Trimming took 6 bases from V and 5 from J; bases not matched to a gene: 9. The CDR3 has 14 residues. CDR1 and CDR2 from the germline V gene are LNHDA and SQIVND (reference sequence). DNA for the CDR3: TGTGCCAGTAGCCGTAAACAGGGGCTGTATGGCTACACCTTC. This codes for CASSRKQGLYGYTF. The entire variable domain, with the rest obtained from reference TRBV19 and TRBJ1-2, is as follows: DGGITQSPKYLFRKEGQNVTLSCEQNLNHDAMYWYRQDPGQGLRLIYYSQIVNDFQKGDIAEGYSVSREKKESFPLTVTSAQKNPTAFYLCASSRKQGLYGYTFGSGTRLTVV.

The chain couples TRBV11-3 to TRBJ2-5; no clear D. Germline V gene sequence: CDR1 SGHNT, CDR2 YENEEA. V was clipped by 1 base and J by 5 bases, with 11 bases between them. CDR3 length equals 14 residues. Written as DNA, the CDR3 is TGTGCCAGCAGCTTAGTTTACTCCGGGGAGACCCAGTACTTC. Translating gives CASSLVYSGETQYF.

This rearrangement joins TRBV7-1 to TRBJ2-7; 8 bases align to TRBD2. TRBV7-1 is given ORF status, its function remaining uncertain. The V segment lost 5 bases and the J segment 2 bases; nucleotides outside the gene matches: 8. CDR3 length: 15 residues. The CDR3 sequence: CASSPPSGSPYEQYF. The DNA for the CDR3 is TGTGCCAGCAGCCCCCCCAGCGGGAGTCCCTACGAGCAGTACTTC.

This clone has a handful of counts. The chain joins TRBV11-3 to TRBJ2-7; 8 bases map to TRBD1. Germline CDR1 reads SGHNT; CDR2 reads YENEEA. Unmatched junction bases numbered 11, after V lost 5 bases and J lost 2 bases. The CDR3 extends over 16 amino acids. In nucleotides, the CDR3 is TGTGCCAGCAGCCCGTATAGGACAGGGAGCGCCTACGAGCAGTACTTC. Translated: CASSPYRTGSAYEQYF.

By sample share, this clone is medium-sized (0.01 to 0.1%). This chain joins TRBV28 and TRBJ1-1; weak D call: TRBD1 (5 bases). Trimming shortened V by 7 bases and J by 5 bases, and 17 bases separated the two germline ends. Germline V lookup: CDR1 MDHEN, CDR2 SYDVKM. The CDR3 covers 14 residues. CDR3 bases: TGTGCCAGCAATCTGGGGGGACGGATGACTGAAGCTTTCTTT. This sequence encodes CASNLGGRMTEAFF.

CDR3 coding DNA: TGTGCCAGCAGCTTCAGGTCTGGCTATGGCTACACCTTC. As protein: CASSFRSGYGYTF. The chain joins TRBV7-1 to TRBJ1-2; unclear D gene. TRBV7-1 belongs to the ORF category, with a function that is uncertain. There are 13 residues in the CDR3. Trimming cost V 4 bases and J 4 bases, with 10 bases left between them.

V is TRBV19 and J is TRBJ2-7, with 9 bases lining up with TRBD2. The V and J ends lost 6 bases and 4 bases, in that order; junction bases with no gene match: 10. Germline CDR1 and CDR2: LNHDA and SQIVND (reference sequence). The CDR3 runs 15 residues. This CDR3 reads CASRPNSGSAYEQYF. The CDR3 DNA reads as TGTGCCAGTAGGCCTAATAGCGGGAGCGCTTACGAGCAGTACTTC.